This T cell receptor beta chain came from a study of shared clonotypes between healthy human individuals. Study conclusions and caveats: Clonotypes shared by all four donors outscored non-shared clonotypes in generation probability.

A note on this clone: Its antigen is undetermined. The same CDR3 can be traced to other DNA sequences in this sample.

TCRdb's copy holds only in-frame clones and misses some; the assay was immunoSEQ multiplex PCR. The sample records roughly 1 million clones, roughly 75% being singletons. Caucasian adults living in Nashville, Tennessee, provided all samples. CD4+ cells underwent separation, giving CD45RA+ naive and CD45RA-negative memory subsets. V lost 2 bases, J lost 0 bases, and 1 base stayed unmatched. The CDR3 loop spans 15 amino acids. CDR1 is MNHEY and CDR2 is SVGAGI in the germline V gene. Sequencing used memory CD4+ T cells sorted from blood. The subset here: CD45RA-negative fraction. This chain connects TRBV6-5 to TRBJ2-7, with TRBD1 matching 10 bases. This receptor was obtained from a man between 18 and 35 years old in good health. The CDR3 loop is CASSYRDRGSYEQYF. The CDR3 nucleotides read TGTGCCAGCAGTTACCGGGACAGGGGCTCCTACGAGCAGTACTTC.